This TCR beta chain appears in the sequencing data of a study of prognosis after radiotherapy for stage I lung cancer. Turning to the study itself: About five patients had oligometastatic NSCLC after surgical resection of the primary tumor, and approximately 13 had newly diagnosed primary stage I lung tumors. No patients got concurrent therapy with stereotactic body radiotherapy. In total, around 13 men and 6 women took part as patients, aged roughly 53 to 85 with a median of about 70 years. General observations from the study: Lower post-radiation Shannon entropy was seen in patients who went on to develop distant metastases.

About this clonotype itself: Its antigen is unknown.

Using two-round multiplex PCR, the authors amplified TCR beta CDR3 from genomic DNA. Initially, in first-round PCR, primers specific to each TRBV and TRBJ gene were used. TCRdb ran MiXCR on the multiplex PCR reads and lists one entry per CDR3 protein. In the table there are 10,000 to 15,000 distinct CDR3 sequences, approximately 40% of which are singletons. Sequencing was performed on PBMCs, taken before or after stereotactic body radiation therapy (not recorded which). This TCR derives from a donor aged 50 or older with non-small cell lung cancer.

As DNA, the CDR3 is TGTGCCAGCAGTTACTCCAAGGGACTCACCGGGGAGCTGTTTTTT. This gives the protein CASSYSKGLTGELFF. The rearrangement joins TRBV6-5 to TRBJ2-2; D might be TRBD2 (6 bases). The CDR3 has 15 residues. CDR1 and CDR2 (germline): MNHEY, SVGAGI. V was trimmed by 0 bases and J by 4 bases, leaving 9 bases between them.